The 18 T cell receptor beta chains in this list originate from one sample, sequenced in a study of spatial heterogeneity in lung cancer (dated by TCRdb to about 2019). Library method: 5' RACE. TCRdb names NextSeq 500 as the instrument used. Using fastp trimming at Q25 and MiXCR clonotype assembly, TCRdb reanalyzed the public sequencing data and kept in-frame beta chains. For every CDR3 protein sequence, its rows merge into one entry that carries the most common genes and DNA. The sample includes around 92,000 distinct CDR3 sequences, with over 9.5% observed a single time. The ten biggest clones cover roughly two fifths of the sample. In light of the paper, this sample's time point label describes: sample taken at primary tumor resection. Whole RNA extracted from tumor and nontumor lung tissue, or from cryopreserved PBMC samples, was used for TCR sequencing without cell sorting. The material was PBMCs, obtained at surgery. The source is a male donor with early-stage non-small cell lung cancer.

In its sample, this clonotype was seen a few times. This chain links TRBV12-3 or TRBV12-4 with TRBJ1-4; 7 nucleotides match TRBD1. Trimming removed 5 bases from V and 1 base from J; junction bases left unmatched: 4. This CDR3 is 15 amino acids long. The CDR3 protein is CASSTNRGTNEKLFF. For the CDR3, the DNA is TGTGCCAGCAGTACGAACAGGGGAACTAATGAAAAACTGTTTTTT.

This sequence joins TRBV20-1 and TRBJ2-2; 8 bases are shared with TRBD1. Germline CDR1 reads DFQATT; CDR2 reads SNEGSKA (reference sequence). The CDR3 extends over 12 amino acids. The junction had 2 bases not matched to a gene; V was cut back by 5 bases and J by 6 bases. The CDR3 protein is CSADRGAGELFF. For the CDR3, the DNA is TGCAGTGCTGACAGGGGTGCCGGGGAGCTGTTTTTT.

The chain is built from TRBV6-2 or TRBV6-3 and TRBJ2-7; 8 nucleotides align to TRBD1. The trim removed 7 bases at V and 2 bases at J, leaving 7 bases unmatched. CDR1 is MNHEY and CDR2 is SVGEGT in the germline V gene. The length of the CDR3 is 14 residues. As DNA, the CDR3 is TGTGCCAGCAACCCGACAGGGGCCGCCTACGAGCAGTACTTC. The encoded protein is CASNPTGAAYEQYF.

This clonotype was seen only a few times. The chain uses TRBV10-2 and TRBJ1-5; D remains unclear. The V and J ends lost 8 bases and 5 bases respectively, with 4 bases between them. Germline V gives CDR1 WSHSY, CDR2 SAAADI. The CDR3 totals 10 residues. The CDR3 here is CASRDQPQHF. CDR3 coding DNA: TGCGCCAGCCGGGATCAGCCCCAGCATTTT.

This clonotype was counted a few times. This chain's CDR3 is CASSEIHRGLGPQHF. DNA for the CDR3: TGCGCCAGCAGTGAGATTCACAGGGGTTTGGGGCCCCAGCATTTT. The chain employs TRBV10-2 and TRBJ1-5, with TRBD1 matching over 7 bases. The ends lost 2 bases at V and 9 bases at J; junction bases unmatched: 10. The length of the CDR3 is 15 residues. Germline values: CDR1 WSHSY, CDR2 SAAADI.

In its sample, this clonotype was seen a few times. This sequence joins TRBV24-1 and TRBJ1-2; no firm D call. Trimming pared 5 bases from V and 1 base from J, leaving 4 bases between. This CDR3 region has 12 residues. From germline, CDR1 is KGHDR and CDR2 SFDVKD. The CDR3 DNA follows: TGTGCCACCAGTGGGGGTAACTATGGCTACACCTTC. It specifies CATSGGNYGYTF.

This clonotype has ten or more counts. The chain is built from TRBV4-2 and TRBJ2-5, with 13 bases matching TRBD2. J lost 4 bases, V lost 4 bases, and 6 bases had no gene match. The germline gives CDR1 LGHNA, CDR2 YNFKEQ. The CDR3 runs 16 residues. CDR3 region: CASSPRTSGRGETQYF. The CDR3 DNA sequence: TGTGCCAGCAGCCCGCGGACTAGCGGGAGAGGAGAGACCCAGTACTTC.

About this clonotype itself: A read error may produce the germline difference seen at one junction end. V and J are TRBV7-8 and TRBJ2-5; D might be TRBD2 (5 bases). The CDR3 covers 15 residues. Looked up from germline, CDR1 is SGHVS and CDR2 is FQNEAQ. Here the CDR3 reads CVSSLARAIDLTQYF. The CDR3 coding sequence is TGTGTCAGCAGCTTAGCGAGGGCTATCGATTTGACCCAGTACTTC.

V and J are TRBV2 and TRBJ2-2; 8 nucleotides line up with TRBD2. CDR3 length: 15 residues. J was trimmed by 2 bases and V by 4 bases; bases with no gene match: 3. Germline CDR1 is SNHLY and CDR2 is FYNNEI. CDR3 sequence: CASSARGANTGELFF. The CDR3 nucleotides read TGTGCCAGCAGTGCGCGGGGGGCAAACACCGGGGAGCTGTTTTTT.

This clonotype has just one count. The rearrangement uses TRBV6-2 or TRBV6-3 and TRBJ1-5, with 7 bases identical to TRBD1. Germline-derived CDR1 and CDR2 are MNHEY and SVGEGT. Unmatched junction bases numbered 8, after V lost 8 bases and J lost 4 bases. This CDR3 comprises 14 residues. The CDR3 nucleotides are TGTGCCAGCCATGGGACAGACAGAAATCAGCCCCAGCATTTT. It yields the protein CASHGTDRNQPQHF.

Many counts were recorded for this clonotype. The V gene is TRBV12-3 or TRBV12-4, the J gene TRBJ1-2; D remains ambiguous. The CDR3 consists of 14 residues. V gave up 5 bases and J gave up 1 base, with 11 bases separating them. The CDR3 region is CASSRSTDNYGYTF. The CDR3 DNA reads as TGTGCCAGCAGTCGATCCACAGATAACTATGGCTACACCTTC.

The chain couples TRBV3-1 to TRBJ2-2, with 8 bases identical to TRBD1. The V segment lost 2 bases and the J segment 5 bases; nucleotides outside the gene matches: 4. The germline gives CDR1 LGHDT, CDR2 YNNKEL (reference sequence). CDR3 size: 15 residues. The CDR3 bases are TGTGCCAGCAGCCAACAGGGGGCAGGAACCGGGGAGCTGTTTTTT. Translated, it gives CASSQQGAGTGELFF.

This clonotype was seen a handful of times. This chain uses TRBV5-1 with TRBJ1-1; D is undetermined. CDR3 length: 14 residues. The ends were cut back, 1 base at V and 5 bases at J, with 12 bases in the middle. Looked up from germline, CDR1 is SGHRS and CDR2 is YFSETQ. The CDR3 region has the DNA TGCGCCAGCAGCTTGAACAGTGCTGGGACTGAAGCTTTCTTT. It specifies CASSLNSAGTEAFF.

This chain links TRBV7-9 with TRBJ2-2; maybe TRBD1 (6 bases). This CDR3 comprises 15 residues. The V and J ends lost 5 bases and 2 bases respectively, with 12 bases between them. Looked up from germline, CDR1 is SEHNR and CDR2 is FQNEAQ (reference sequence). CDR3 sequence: CASSRRTENTGELFF. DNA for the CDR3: TGTGCCAGCAGCCGTCGGACAGAAAACACCGGGGAGCTGTTTTTT.

CDR3 in DNA: TGTGCCAGCAGCCCCGGGGTGGATATTTTGGACAATGAGCAGTTCTTC. This sequence encodes CASSPGVDILDNEQFF. The chain links TRBV12-3 or TRBV12-4 to TRBJ2-1; D possibly corresponds to TRBD2 (5 bases). The CDR3 loop spans 16 amino acids. Deletions cut 6 bases from V and 5 bases from J, with 20 bases between.

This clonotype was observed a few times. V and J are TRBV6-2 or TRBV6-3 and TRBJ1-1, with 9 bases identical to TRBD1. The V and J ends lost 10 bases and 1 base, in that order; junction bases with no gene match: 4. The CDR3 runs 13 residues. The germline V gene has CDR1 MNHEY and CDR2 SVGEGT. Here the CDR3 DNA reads TGTGCCACCGGGGACAGGGCGAACACTGAAGCTTTCTTT. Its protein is CATGDRANTEAFF.

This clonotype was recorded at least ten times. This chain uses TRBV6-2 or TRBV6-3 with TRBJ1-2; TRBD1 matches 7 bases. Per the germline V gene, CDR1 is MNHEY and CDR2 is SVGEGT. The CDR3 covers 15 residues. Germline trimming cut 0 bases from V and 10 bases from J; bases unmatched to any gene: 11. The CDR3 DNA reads TGTGCCAGCAGTTACTCGGACAGGCCCAATAATGTCTACACCTTC. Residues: CASSYSDRPNNVYTF.

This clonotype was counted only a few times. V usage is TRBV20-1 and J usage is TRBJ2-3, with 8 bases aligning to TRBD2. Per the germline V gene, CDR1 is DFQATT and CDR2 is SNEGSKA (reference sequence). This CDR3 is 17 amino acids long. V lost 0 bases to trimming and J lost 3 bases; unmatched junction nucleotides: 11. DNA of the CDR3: TGCAGTGCTAGAGATTCATCCCGACTAGCGAAAACAGATACGCAGTATTTT. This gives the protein CSARDSSRLAKTDTQYF.